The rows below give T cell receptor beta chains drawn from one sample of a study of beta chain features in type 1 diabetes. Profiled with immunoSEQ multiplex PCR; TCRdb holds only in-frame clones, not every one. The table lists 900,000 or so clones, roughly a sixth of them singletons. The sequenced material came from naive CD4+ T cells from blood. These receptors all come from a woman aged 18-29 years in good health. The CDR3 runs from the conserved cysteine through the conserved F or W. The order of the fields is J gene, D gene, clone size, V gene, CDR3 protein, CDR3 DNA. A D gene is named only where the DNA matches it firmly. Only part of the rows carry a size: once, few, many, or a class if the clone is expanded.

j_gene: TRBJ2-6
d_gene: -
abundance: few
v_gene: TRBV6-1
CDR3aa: CASSVGASSGANVLTF
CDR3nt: TGTGCCAGCAGTGTCGGAGCGAGCTCTGGGGCCAACGTCCTGACTTTC

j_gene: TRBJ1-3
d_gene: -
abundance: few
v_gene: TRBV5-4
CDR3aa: CAPGVVLSGNTIYF
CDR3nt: TGTGCCCCGGGGGTAGTCCTCTCTGGAAACACCATATATTTT

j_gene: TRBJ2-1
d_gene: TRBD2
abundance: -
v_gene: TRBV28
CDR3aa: CASSFWRGSSYNKQFF
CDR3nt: TGTGCCAGCAGTTTTTGGCGGGGGAGCTCCTACAATAAGCAGTTCTTC

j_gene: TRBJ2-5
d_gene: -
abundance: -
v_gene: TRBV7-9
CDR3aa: CASSLSGDQETQYF
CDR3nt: TGTGCCAGCAGCTTGAGTGGGGACCAAGAGACCCAGTACTTC

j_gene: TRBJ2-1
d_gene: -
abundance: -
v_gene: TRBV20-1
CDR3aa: CSARGAANLFF
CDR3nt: TGCAGTGCCCGAGGGGCGGCGAACCTGTTCTTC

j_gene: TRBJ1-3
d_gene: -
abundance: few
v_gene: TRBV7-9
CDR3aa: CASSFGENTIYF
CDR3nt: TGTGCCAGCAGCTTCGGTGAAAACACCATATATTTT

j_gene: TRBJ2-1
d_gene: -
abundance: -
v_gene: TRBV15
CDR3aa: CATSRGLNEQFF
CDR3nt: TGTGCCACCAGCAGAGGTTTGAATGAGCAGTTCTTC

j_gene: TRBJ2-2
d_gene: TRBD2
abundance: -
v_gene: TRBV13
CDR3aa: CASSLQLSSGFTGELFF
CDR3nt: TGTGCCAGCAGCTTACAATTGTCTAGCGGGTTCACCGGGGAGCTGTTTTTT

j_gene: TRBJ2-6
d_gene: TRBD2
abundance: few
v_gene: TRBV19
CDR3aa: CASLAGGGANVLTF
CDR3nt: TGTGCCAGTTTGGCGGGAGGTGGGGCCAACGTCCTGACTTTC

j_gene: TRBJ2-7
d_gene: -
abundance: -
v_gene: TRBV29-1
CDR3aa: CSVKPGSSSYEQYF
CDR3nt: TGCAGCGTTAAACCAGGGTCCAGCTCCTACGAGCAGTACTTC

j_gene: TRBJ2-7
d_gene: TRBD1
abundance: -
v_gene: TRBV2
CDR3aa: CASSDLLDRDNSYEQYF
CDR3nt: TGTGCCAGCAGTGATCTTCTGGACAGGGACAATTCCTACGAGCAGTACTTC

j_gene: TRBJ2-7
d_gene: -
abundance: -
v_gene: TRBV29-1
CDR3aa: CSAWDRSYEQYF
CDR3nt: TGCAGCGCCTGGGACCGGTCCTACGAGCAGTACTTC

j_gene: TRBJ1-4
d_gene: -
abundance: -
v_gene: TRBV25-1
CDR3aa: CASSEYGAGVEKLFF
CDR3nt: TGTGCCAGCAGTGAATATGGGGCAGGGGTCGAAAAACTGTTTTTT

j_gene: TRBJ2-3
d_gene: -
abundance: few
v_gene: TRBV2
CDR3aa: CASSGDTDTQYF
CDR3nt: TGTGCCAGCAGCGGCGACACAGATACGCAGTATTTT

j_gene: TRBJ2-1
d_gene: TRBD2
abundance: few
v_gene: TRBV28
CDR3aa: CASSFPHSSSGSSSYNEQFF
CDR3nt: TGTGCCAGCAGTTTCCCTCACTCCTCTAGCGGGAGTAGTTCCTACAATGAGCAGTTCTTC

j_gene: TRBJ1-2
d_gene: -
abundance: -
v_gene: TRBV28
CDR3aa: CASSLSRGWGYTF
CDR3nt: TGTGCCAGCAGTTTAAGCAGGGGTTGGGGCTACACCTTC

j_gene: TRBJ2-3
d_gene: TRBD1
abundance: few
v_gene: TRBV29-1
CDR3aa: CSVEDRGVTDTQYF
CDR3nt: TGCAGCGTGGAAGACAGGGGAGTCACAGATACGCAGTATTTT

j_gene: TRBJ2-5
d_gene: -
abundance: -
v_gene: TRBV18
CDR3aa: CASSPNGGEAQYF
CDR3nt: TGTGCCAGCTCACCGAATGGCGGGGAAGCCCAGTACTTC

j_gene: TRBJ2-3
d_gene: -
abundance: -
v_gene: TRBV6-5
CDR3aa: CASSSRDTQYF
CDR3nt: TGTGCCAGCAGCTCCCGCGATACGCAGTATTTT

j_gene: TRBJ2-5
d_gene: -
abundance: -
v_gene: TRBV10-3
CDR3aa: CAISGGQQETQYF
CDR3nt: TGTGCCATCAGTGGAGGTCAGCAAGAGACCCAGTACTTC

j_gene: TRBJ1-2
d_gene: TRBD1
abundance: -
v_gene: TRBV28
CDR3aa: CASSLRQGAINYGYTF
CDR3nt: TGTGCCAGCAGTTTGCGACAGGGGGCGATTAACTATGGCTACACCTTC

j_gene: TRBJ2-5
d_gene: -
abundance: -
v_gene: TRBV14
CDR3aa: CASSQANWYEETQYF
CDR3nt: TGTGCCAGCAGCCAGGCCAACTGGTATGAAGAGACCCAGTACTTC

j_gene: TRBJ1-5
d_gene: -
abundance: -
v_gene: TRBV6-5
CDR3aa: CASSYTQGSNQPQHF
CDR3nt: TGTGCCAGCAGTTACACACAGGGCAGCAATCAGCCCCAGCATTTT

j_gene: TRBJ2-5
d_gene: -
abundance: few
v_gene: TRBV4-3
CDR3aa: CASSQEGHNTQETQYF
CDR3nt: TGCGCCAGCAGCCAAGAGGGGCACAACACTCAAGAGACCCAGTACTTC

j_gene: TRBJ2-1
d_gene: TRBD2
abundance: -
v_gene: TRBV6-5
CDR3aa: CASRRGSAPGDEQFF
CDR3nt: TGTGCCAGCAGGCGCGGGAGCGCGCCGGGGGATGAGCAGTTCTTC

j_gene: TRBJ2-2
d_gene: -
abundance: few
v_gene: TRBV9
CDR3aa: CASSVEARDAGELFF
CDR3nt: TGTGCCAGCAGCGTAGAGGCTCGGGATGCCGGGGAGCTGTTTTTT

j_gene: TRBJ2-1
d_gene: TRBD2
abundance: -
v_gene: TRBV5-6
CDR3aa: CASSFRTSGRNNEQFF
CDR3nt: TGTGCCAGCAGCTTCCGGACTAGCGGGAGAAACAATGAGCAGTTCTTC

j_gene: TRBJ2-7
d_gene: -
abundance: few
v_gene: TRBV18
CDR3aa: CASSPGPPPSEQYF
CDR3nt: TGTGCCAGCTCACCGGGACCACCACCCTCCGAGCAGTACTTC

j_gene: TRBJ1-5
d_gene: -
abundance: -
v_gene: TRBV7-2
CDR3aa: CASSLETGRNQPQHF
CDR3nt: TGTGCCAGCAGCTTAGAAACAGGACGCAATCAGCCCCAGCATTTT

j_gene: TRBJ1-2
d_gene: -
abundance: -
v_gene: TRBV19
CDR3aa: CASTTQGTLGSYTF
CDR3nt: TGTGCCAGTACAACTCAAGGGACGCTTGGCAGCTACACCTTC

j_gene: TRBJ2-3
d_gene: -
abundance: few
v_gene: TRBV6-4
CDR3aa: CASSATLGDTQYF
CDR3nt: TGTGCCAGCAGTGCCACCCTGGGAGATACGCAGTATTTT

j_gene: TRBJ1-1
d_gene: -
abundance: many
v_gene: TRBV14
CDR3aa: CASSLRDWNTEAFF
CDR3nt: TGTGCCAGCAGCCTCCGGGATTGGAACACTGAAGCTTTCTTT

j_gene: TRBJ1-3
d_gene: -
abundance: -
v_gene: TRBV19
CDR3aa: CATQTTSGNTIYF
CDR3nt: TGTGCCACCCAGACGACCTCTGGAAACACCATATATTTT

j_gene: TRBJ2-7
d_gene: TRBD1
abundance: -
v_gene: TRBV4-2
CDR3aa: CASSQTLGTTGGEQYF
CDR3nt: TGTGCCAGCAGCCAAACACTGGGAACGACAGGGGGCGAGCAGTACTTC

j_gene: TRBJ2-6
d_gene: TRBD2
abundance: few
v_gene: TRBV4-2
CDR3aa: CASSQDPRLAAGANVLTF
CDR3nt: TGTGCCAGCAGCCAAGATCCCAGACTAGCTGCTGGGGCCAACGTCCTGACTTTC

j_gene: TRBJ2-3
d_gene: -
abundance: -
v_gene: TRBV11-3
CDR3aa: CASSFQPSDTQYF
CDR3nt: TGTGCCAGCAGCTTCCAACCTTCAGATACGCAGTATTTT

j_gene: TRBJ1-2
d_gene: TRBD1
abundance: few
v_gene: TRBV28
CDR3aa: CALGQWEGGYTF
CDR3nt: TGTGCTTTGGGACAGTGGGAAGGTGGCTACACCTTC

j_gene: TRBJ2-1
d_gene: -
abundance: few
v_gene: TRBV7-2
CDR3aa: CASSIRGGDGIGRQFF
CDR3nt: TGTGCCAGCAGCATTAGGGGCGGAGACGGAATAGGGAGACAGTTCTTC

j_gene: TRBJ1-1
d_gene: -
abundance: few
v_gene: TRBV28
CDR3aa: CASSFRNTEAFF
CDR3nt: TGTGCCAGCAGTTTCAGGAACACTGAAGCTTTCTTT

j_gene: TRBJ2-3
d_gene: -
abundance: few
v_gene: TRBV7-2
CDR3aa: CASSPGPGDTQYF
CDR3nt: TGTGCCAGCAGCCCAGGACCGGGGGATACGCAGTATTTT

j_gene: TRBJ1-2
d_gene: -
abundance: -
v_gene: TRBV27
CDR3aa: CASSSDRRSLGYTF
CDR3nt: TGTGCCAGCAGTTCGGACCGGCGAAGTCTAGGCTACACCTTC

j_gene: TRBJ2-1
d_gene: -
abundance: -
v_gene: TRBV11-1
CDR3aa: CASSLARLHEQFF
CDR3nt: TGTGCCAGCAGCTTAGCGCGTCTCCATGAGCAGTTCTTC

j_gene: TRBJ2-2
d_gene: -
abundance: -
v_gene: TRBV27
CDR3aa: CASSLLSNTGELFF
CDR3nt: TGTGCCAGCAGTTTACTCTCGAACACCGGGGAGCTGTTTTTT

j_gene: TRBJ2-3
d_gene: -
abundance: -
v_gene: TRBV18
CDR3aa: CASSGLDTDTQYF
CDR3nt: TGTGCCAGCTCAGGACTTGACACAGATACGCAGTATTTT

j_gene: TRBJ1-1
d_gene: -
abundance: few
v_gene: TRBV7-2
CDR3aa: CASSLGTVPTEAFF
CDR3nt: TGTGCCAGCAGCTTAGGGACAGTGCCCACTGAAGCTTTCTTT

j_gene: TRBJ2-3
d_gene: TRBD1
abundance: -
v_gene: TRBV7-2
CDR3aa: CASSLRGQTITDTQYF
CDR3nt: TGTGCCAGCAGCTTAAGGGGACAGACTATCACAGATACGCAGTATTTT

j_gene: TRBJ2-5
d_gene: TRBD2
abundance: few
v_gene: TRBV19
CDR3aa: CASSSRLAGETQYF
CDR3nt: TGTGCCAGTAGTAGTCGACTAGCGGGAGAGACCCAGTACTTC

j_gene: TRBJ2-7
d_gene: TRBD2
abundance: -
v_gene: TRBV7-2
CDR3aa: CASSPTSGRAYEQYF
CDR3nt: TGTGCCAGCAGCCCTACTAGCGGGAGGGCCTACGAGCAGTACTTC

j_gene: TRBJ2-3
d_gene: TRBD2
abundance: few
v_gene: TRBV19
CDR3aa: CASNPGLAGTGTQYF
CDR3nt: TGTGCCAGCAATCCAGGACTAGCGGGGACGGGTACGCAGTATTTT

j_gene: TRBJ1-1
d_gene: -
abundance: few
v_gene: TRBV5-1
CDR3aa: CASSPGTNTEAFF
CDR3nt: TGCGCCAGCAGCCCGGGGACGAACACTGAAGCTTTCTTT

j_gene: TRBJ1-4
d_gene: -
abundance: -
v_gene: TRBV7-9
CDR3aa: CASSLASEKLFF
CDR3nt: TGTGCCAGCAGCTTAGCCTCTGAAAAACTGTTTTTT

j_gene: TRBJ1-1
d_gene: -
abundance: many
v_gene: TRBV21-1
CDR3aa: CASSNRDGPEAFF
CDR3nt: TGTGCCAGCAGCAACCGGGACGGACCTGAAGCTTTCTTT

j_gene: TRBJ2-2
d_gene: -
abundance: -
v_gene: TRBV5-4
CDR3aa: CASTSGGRAGGELFF
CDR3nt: TGTGCCAGCACCTCCGGGGGCCGTGCGGGCGGGGAGCTGTTTTTT

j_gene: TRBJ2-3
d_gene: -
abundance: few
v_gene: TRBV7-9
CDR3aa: CASSLVGADTQYF
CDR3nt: TGTGCCAGCAGCTTAGTAGGAGCAGATACGCAGTATTTT

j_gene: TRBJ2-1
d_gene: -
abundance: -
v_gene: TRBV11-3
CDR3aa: CASSLGADYNEQFF
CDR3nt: TGTGCCAGCAGCTTAGGGGCGGATTACAATGAGCAGTTCTTC